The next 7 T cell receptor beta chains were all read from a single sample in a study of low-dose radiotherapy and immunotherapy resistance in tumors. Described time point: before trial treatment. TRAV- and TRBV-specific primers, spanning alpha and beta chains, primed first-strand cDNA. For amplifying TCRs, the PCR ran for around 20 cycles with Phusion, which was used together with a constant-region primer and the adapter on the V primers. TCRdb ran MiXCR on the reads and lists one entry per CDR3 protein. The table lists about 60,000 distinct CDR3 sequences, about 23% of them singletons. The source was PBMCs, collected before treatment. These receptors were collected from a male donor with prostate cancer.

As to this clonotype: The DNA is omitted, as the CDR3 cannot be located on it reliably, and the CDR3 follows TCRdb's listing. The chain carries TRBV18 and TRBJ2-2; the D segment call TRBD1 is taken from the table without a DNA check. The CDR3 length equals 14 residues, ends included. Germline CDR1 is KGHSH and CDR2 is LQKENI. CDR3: CASSEDSTGELFFF.

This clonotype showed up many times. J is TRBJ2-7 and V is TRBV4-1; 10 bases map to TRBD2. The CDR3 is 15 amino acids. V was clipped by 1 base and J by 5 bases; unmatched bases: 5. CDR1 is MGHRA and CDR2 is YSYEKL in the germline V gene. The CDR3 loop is CASSQGPSGSHEQYF. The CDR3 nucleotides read TGCGCCAGCAGCCAAGGGCCTAGCGGGAGCCACGAGCAGTACTTC.

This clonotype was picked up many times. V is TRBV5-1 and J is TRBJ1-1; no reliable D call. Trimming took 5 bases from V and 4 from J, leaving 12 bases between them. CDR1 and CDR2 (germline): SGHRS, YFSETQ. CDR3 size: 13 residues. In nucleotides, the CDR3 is TGCGCCAGCAGTGTCGTCGGACTCACTGAAGCTTTCTTT. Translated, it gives CASSVVGLTEAFF.

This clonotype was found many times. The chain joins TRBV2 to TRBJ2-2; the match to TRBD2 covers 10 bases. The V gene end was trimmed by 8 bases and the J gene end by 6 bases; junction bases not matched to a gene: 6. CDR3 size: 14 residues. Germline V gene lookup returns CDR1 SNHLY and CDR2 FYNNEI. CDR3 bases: TGTGCCAGCCGAAGCGGGGGGGGCGCCGGGGAGCTGTTTTTT. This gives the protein CASRSGGGAGELFF.

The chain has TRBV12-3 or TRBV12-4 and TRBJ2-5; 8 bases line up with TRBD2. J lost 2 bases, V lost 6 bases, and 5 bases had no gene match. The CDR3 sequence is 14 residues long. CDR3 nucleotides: TGTGCCAGCAGGGAAGCGGGGGCACAAGAGACCCAGTACTTC. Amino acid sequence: CASREAGAQETQYF.

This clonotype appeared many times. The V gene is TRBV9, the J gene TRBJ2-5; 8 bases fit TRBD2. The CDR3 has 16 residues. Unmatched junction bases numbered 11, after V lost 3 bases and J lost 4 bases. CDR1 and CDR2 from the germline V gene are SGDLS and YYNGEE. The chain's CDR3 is CASSAGGQGMGETQYF. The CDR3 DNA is TGTGCCAGCAGCGCGGGGGGGCAGGGGATGGGAGAGACCCAGTACTTC.

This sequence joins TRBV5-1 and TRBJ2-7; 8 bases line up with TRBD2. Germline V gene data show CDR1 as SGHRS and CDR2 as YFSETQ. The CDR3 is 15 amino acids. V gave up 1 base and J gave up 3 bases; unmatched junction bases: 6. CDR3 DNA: TGCGCCAGCAGCTTGTTGGGCGGGGGGTTCTACGAGCAGTACTTC. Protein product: CASSLLGGGFYEQYF.